These 30 T cell receptor beta chains were sequenced from one sample in a study of blood T cell repertoires in COVID-19. The table came from immunoSEQ multiplex PCR; TCRdb's copy has only in-frame clones and leaves some out. The sample has approximately 300,000 clones, 80% to 90% seen once. Sequencing input: peripheral blood. The receptors here all came from a man between 18 and 35 years old who had recovered from COVID-19.

The chain is built from TRBV19 and TRBJ2-1; 11 bases match TRBD2. This CDR3 is built from 16 residues. CDR1 and CDR2 from the germline V gene are LNHDA and SQIVND (reference sequence). Trimming cost V 5 bases and J 0 bases; bases outside gene matches: 3. CDR3 protein: CASSLAGGRSYNEQFF. The CDR3 DNA reads TGTGCCAGTAGTCTAGCGGGGGGCCGCTCCTACAATGAGCAGTTCTTC. Drawing the rest from reference TRBV19 and TRBJ2-1, the complete variable domain is DGGITQSPKYLFRKEGQNVTLSCEQNLNHDAMYWYRQDPGQGLRLIYYSQIVNDFQKGDIAEGYSVSREKKESFPLTVTSAQKNPTAFYLCASSLAGGRSYNEQFFGPGTRLTVL.

The chain combines TRBV27 with TRBJ2-1, with D perhaps TRBD1 (5 bases). V lost 7 bases, J lost 9 bases, and 19 bases lay in between. CDR3 length: 14 residues. From germline, CDR1 is MNHEY and CDR2 SMNVEV (reference sequence). Written as DNA, the CDR3 is TGTGCCAGCATCCAAATCGTGGGGCACGGTGAGCAGTTCTTC. Translating it yields CASIQIVGHGEQFF.

The chain uses TRBV9 and TRBJ2-3; 12 bases fit TRBD2. Germline V gene lookup returns CDR1 SGDLS and CDR2 YYNGEE. The CDR3 runs 17 residues. After removal of 0 bases from V and 4 bases from J, the junction contained 6 bases not matched to a gene. The CDR3 protein is CASSVGSTSGSADTQYF. DNA for the CDR3: TGTGCCAGCAGCGTAGGATCGACTAGCGGGAGTGCAGATACGCAGTATTTT.

The sample holds one count of this clone. This chain uses TRBV3-1 (or the pseudogene TRBV3-2) with TRBJ2-7; D possibly corresponds to TRBD1 (6 bases). There are 13 residues in the CDR3. V dropped 3 bases and J dropped 3 bases, with 9 bases sitting between them. Germline loops: CDR1 LGHDT, CDR2 YNNKEL (reference sequence). CDR3 sequence reads: CASSHQQGYEQYF. The DNA of the CDR3 is TGTGCCAGCAGCCACCAACAGGGCTACGAGCAGTACTTC.

This chain connects TRBV30 to TRBJ1-4, with 7 bases that match TRBD1. Trimming took 1 base from V and 7 from J; bases not matched to a gene: 3. The CDR3 is 13 amino acids. Germline V lookup: CDR1 GTSNPN, CDR2 SVGIG (reference sequence). CDR3 DNA: TGTGCCTGGAGTGCGACAGGGCTTGAAAAACTGTTTTTT. Translating gives CAWSATGLEKLFF.

This sequence joins TRBV29-1 and TRBJ1-2; no firm D call. The CDR3 consists of 15 residues. The germline V and J ends were trimmed by 2 bases and 1 base, with 14 bases remaining between them. Germline V gene lookup returns CDR1 SQVTM and CDR2 ANQGSEA. CDR3 DNA: TGCAGCGTTGAAATAAAGAAAGGGAGTAACTATGGCTACACCTTC. It encodes CSVEIKKGSNYGYTF.

This sequence joins TRBV27 and TRBJ1-2, with TRBD1 matching over 9 bases. This CDR3 comprises 15 residues. V was clipped by 0 bases and J by 7 bases; unmatched bases: 6. Germline V gene data show CDR1 as MNHEY and CDR2 as SMNVEV (reference sequence). For the CDR3, the DNA is TGTGCCAGCAGTTTATCGACCGGGACAGGGTCTGGCTACACCTTC. Translation: CASSLSTGTGSGYTF.

The chain uses TRBV5-7 and TRBJ2-5; 10 bases are shared with TRBD2. TRBV5-7 is an open reading frame, and its role is uncertain. The CDR3 sequence is 15 residues long. The J segment lost 1 base and the V segment lost 0 bases, leaving 0 bases of the junction unmatched. In DNA form, the CDR3 reads TGTGCCAGCAGCTTGGGACTAGCGGGCCAAGAGACCCAGTACTTC. This codes for CASSLGLAGQETQYF.

This clone was found once. The CDR3 DNA reads as TGCGCCAGCAGTGAGGACAGGCCCACAGATACGCAGTATTTT. It codes for CASSEDRPTDTQYF. This chain joins TRBV10-2 and TRBJ2-3; tentative D call: TRBD1 (6 bases). V dropped 2 bases and J dropped 2 bases, with 8 bases sitting between them. This CDR3 has 14 amino acids. Germline V gene lookup returns CDR1 WSHSY and CDR2 SAAADI.

V is TRBV7-2 and J is TRBJ2-5; 9 bases match TRBD1. CDR1 is SGHTA and CDR2 is FQGNSA in the germline V gene. V gave up 5 bases and J gave up 3 bases; unmatched junction bases: 1. The CDR3 totals 13 residues. CDR3 DNA: TGTGCCAGCAGCCGGGACAGGGAAGAGACCCAGTACTTC. It is translated as CASSRDREETQYF.

The rearrangement joins TRBV30 to TRBJ2-7; 10 positions agree with TRBD2. Germline V gene data show CDR1 as GTSNPN and CDR2 as SVGIG (reference sequence). With V trimmed by 3 bases and J by 6 bases, 5 bases remained unmatched. CDR3 length: 13 amino acids. CDR3 DNA sequence: TGTGCCTGGAGACCGGGACTAGCGAGCGAGCAGTACTTC. This sequence encodes CAWRPGLASEQYF.

This sequence joins TRBV7-3 and TRBJ2-1; TRBD1 might be the D (6 bases). V lost 1 base and J lost 8, with 15 bases in between. Germline V gene data show CDR1 as SGHTA and CDR2 as FQGTGA. The CDR3 loop spans 15 amino acids. CDR3 DNA sequence: TGTGCCAGCAGCTTAAGGGGGCCGCCCCTGGATGAGCAGTTCTTC. This codes for CASSLRGPPLDEQFF.

This clone was observed a few times. The chain recombines TRBV6-5 with TRBJ1-3, with 9 nucleotides matching TRBD1. Germline loops: CDR1 MNHEY, CDR2 SVGAGI. The CDR3 is 15 residues long. The V segment lost 6 bases and the J segment 4 bases; nucleotides outside the gene matches: 7. The CDR3 sequence is CASRRTGAHGNTIYF. CDR3 sequence (DNA): TGTGCCAGCAGGAGGACAGGGGCCCACGGAAACACCATATATTTT.

The chain has TRBV6-1 and TRBJ1-2; D is ambiguous. This CDR3 is 16 amino acids long. Germline loops: CDR1 MNHNS, CDR2 SASEGT. V lost 1 base and J lost 0, with 12 bases in between. This CDR3 reads CASSEESNGANYGYTF. For the CDR3, the DNA is TGTGCCAGCAGTGAAGAGAGTAACGGAGCTAACTATGGCTACACCTTC.

The gene calls are TRBV7-2 and TRBJ2-2, with 8 bases aligning to TRBD1. Germline lookup yields CDR1 SGHTA and CDR2 FQGNSA. The CDR3 is 15 residues long. V dropped 4 bases and J dropped 7; count of bases not matched to a gene: 8. CDR3 nucleotide sequence: TGTGCCAGCAGCTGGACTCAGGGGGCGGGCGGGGAGCTGTTTTTT. Residues: CASSWTQGAGGELFF.

The CDR3 nucleotides are TGCGCCAGCAGCTGGGCGGGGGGTCGGAACAATGAGCAGTTCTTC. Its translation is CASSWAGGRNNEQFF. This chain connects TRBV5-1 to TRBJ2-1; TRBD2 agrees at 8 bases. Germline assignment: CDR1 SGHRS and CDR2 YFSETQ. V was clipped by 3 bases and J by 5 bases; unmatched bases: 7. CDR3 length: 15 residues.

V is TRBV4-3 and J is TRBJ2-7, with D maybe TRBD1 (6 bases). CDR3 length: 15 amino acids. V shed 2 bases and J shed 3 bases, with 14 bases lying between them. Germline CDR1 is LGHNA and CDR2 is YSLEER. CDR3 loop: CASSQQRGISYEQYF. The CDR3 DNA follows: TGCGCCAGCAGCCAACAAAGGGGGATAAGCTACGAGCAGTACTTC.

V is TRBV19 and J is TRBJ1-1; 7 bases agree with TRBD1. The CDR3 length is 15 residues. Germline values: CDR1 LNHDA, CDR2 SQIVND (reference sequence). Trimming removed 1 base from V and 10 bases from J; junction bases left unmatched: 12. CDR3 in amino acids: CASSIAGTAQLGAFF. In DNA, the CDR3 is TGTGCCAGTAGTATAGCTGGGACAGCCCAACTAGGAGCTTTCTTT.

This chain joins TRBV2 and TRBJ2-1, with 8 positions matching TRBD2. The J segment lost 0 bases and the V segment lost 4 bases, leaving 14 bases of the junction unmatched. The CDR3 sequence is 19 residues long. Germline V gives CDR1 SNHLY, CDR2 FYNNEI. The CDR3 DNA is TGTGCCAGCAGTGTCCCTAGCGGGTTTGCTCGAAGCTCCTACAATGAGCAGTTCTTC. Translation: CASSVPSGFARSSYNEQFF.

The chain employs TRBV7-2 and TRBJ2-5, with D possibly being TRBD2 (6 bases). Germline V lookup: CDR1 SGHTA, CDR2 FQGNSA. Trimming took off 1 base at V and 1 base at J, with 16 bases between the two ends. The CDR3 loop spans 17 amino acids. The CDR3 DNA reads as TGTGCCAGCAGCTTAGTTTTCGGGACTCTGGCCCAAGAGACCCAGTACTTC. Translation gives CASSLVFGTLAQETQYF.

V and J are TRBV9 and TRBJ2-1; 13 nucleotides agree with TRBD2. This CDR3 has 19 amino acids. Germline CDR1 and CDR2: SGDLS and YYNGEE. V lost 3 bases and J lost 0; bases outside the gene matches: 9. The DNA for the CDR3 is TGTGCCAGCAGCGGAGGACTAGCGGGGGCAAAGAGCTCCTACAATGAGCAGTTCTTC. Translation gives CASSGGLAGAKSSYNEQFF.

This chain links TRBV2 with TRBJ1-1; no firm D call. Germline loops: CDR1 SNHLY, CDR2 FYNNEI. The V and J ends lost 5 bases and 0 bases respectively, with 7 bases between them. The CDR3 is 13 residues long. CDR3 sequence: CASSLTLNTEAFF. Written as DNA, the CDR3 is TGTGCCAGCAGTCTGACACTGAACACTGAAGCTTTCTTT. Variable domain in full (rest from reference TRBV2 and TRBJ1-1): EPEVTQTPSHQVTQMGQEVILRCVPISNHLYFYWYRQILGQKVEFLVSFYNNEISEKSEIFDDQFSVERPDGSNFTLKIRSTKLEDSAMYFCASSLTLNTEAFFGQGTRLTVV.

The rearrangement links TRBV9 to TRBJ2-1, with 9 bases matching TRBD2. V trimming: 0 bases; J trimming: 8 bases; junction bases outside the gene matches: 15. This CDR3 has 18 residues. Looked up from germline, CDR1 is SGDLS and CDR2 is YYNGEE. The CDR3 DNA follows: TGTGCCAGCAGCGTAGGGGTTAGCGGGGGCGGTCGTCTTTATGAGCAGTTCTTC. It is translated as CASSVGVSGGGRLYEQFF.

The rearrangement joins TRBV12-3 or TRBV12-4 to TRBJ2-1; D is possibly TRBD2 (6 bases). Trimming removed 2 bases from V and 15 bases from J, with 17 bases in between. The CDR3 runs to 13 residues. CDR3 in amino acids: CASSLKGGTPGFF. The DNA of the CDR3 is TGTGCCAGCAGTTTAAAGGGCGGGACTCCTGGGTTCTTC.

The J gene is TRBJ2-2, the V gene TRBV5-1; perhaps TRBD1 as D (6 bases). Germline CDR1 and CDR2: SGHRS and YFSETQ. Trimming took 2 bases from V and 3 from J, leaving 8 bases between them. The CDR3 has 14 residues. DNA of the CDR3: TGCGCCAGCAGCTTTGGACAGCACACCGGGGAGCTGTTTTTT. Protein sequence: CASSFGQHTGELFF. The full variable domain, in which reference TRBV5-1 and TRBJ2-2 provide the parts outside the CDR3, is KAGVTQTPRYLIKTRGQQVTLSCSPISGHRSVSWYQQTPGQGLQFLFEYFSETQRNKGNFPGRFSGRQFSNSRSEMNVSTLELGDSALYLCASSFGQHTGELFFGEGSRLTVL.

The chain has TRBV6-1 and TRBJ1-2; 7 bases are shared with TRBD1. Germline V CDR1 and CDR2: MNHNS, SASEGT. This CDR3 contains 15 residues. V was pared by 3 bases and J by 4 bases, with 8 bases of the junction left unmatched. This CDR3 is CASSDPWAGGYGYTF. The CDR3 DNA sequence: TGTGCCAGCAGTGACCCTTGGGCAGGGGGCTATGGCTACACCTTC.

The CDR3, as DNA: TGTGCCAGCAGCTTAAACGGTGAAGCTTTCTTT. Translated: CASSLNGEAFF. The chain links TRBV27 to TRBJ1-1; D not resolved. Trimming took off 6 bases at V and 7 bases at J, with 9 bases between the two ends. The germline V gene has CDR1 MNHEY and CDR2 SMNVEV (reference sequence). The CDR3 spans 11 residues.

The chain carries TRBV5-4 and TRBJ2-7, with D hard to call. With 1 base removed from V and 4 bases from J, the gap between germline ends came to 12 bases. Germline loops: CDR1 SGHNT, CDR2 YYREEE (reference sequence). The CDR3 has 14 residues. CDR3 nucleotides: TGTGCCAGCAGCTTGACAGAATCCCCGTACGAGCAGTACTTC. This gives the protein CASSLTESPYEQYF.

This chain joins TRBV6-2 or TRBV6-3 and TRBJ2-7; 11 nucleotides line up with TRBD1. J gave up 4 bases and V 5 bases, and 10 bases lay outside the gene matches. Per germline, CDR1 MNHEY and CDR2 SVGEGT. This CDR3 has 16 residues. This CDR3 is CASSPSRTGGLYEQYF. In DNA, the CDR3 is TGTGCCAGCAGTCCCTCCCGGACAGGGGGCTTATACGAGCAGTACTTC.

This chain connects TRBV7-8 to TRBJ2-5, with TRBD2 identical over 11 bases. CDR3 length equals 17 residues. Per germline, CDR1 SGHVS and CDR2 FQNEAQ. J gave up 5 bases and V 5 bases, and 13 bases lay outside the gene matches. The CDR3 loop is CASSRGTSGSNIETQYF. The CDR3 DNA reads as TGTGCCAGCAGCCGGGGGACTAGCGGTTCAAATATCGAGACCCAGTACTTC.